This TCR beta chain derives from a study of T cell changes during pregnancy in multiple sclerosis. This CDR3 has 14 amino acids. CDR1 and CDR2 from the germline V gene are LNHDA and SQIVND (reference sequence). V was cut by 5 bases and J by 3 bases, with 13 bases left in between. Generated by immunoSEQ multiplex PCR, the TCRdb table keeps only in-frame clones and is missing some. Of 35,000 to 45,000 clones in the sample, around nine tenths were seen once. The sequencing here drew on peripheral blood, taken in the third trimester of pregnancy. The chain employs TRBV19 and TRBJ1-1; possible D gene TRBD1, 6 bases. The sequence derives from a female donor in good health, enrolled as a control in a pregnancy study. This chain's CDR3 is CASSPGRGYTEAFF. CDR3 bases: TGTGCCAGTAGTCCCGGCAGGGGATACACTGAAGCTTTCTTT.